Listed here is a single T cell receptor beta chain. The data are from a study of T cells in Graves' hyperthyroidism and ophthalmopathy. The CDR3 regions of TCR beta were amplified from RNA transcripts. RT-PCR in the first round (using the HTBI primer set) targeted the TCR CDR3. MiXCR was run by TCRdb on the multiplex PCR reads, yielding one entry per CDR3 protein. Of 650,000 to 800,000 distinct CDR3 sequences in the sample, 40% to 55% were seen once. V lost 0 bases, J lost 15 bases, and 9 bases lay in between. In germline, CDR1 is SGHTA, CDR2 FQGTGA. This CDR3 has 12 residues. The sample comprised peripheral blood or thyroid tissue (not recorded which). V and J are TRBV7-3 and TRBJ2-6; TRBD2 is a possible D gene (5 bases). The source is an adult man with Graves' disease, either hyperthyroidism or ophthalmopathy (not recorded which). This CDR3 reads CASSLTGSGLTF. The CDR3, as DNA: TGTGCCAGCAGCTTAACAGGGAGCGGCCTGACTTTC. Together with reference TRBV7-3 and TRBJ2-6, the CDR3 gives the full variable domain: GAGVSQTPSNKVTEKGKYVELRCDPISGHTALYWYRQSLGQGPEFLIYFQGTGAADDSGLPNDRFFAVRPEGSVSTLKIQRTERGDSAVYLCASSLTGSGLTFGAGSRLTVL.